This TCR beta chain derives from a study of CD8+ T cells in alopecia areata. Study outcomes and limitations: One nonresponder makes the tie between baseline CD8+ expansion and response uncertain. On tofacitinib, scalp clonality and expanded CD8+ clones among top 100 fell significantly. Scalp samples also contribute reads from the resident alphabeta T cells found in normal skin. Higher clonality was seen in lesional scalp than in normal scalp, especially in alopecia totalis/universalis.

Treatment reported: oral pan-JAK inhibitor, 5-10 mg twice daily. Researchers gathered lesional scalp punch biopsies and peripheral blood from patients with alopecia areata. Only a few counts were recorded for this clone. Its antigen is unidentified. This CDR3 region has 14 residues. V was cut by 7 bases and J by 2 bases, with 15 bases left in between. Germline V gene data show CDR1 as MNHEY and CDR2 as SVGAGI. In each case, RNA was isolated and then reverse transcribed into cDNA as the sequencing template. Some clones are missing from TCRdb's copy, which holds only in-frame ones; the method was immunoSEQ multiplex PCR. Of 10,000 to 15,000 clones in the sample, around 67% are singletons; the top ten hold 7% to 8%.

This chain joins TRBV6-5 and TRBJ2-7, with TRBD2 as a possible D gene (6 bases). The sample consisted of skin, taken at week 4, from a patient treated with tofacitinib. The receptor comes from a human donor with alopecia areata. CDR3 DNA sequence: TGTGCCAGCACCTCTCCTGGCGGGGCCTACGAGCAGTACTTC. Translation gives CASTSPGGAYEQYF.